This T cell receptor beta chain appears in the sequencing data of a study of blood T cell repertoires in COVID-19. Study-wide context: Donors in the United States, Italy and Spain gave samples during acute or convalescent COVID-19.

The CDR3 totals 15 residues. Germline-derived CDR1 and CDR2 are SGHRS and YFSETQ. Trimming took 0 bases from V and 1 from J, leaving 10 bases between them. The authors' processing: Using reference gene primer amplification, nucleated cell counts were estimated. The protocol was immunoSEQ multiplex PCR, while the TCRdb copy is restricted to in-frame clones and leaves out a portion. D and trimming were read from the DNA, whereas the V and J calls and clone size are those reported in that table. The table shows around 76,000 clones, with about four fifths occurring only once. Sequencing was performed on peripheral blood. The chain employs TRBV5-1 and TRBJ1-1; D gene ambiguous. This receptor was obtained from a woman between 65 and 79 years old with acute or convalescent COVID-19. The CDR3 nucleotides read TGCGCCAGCAGCTTGGTACAGCCCTCGAACACTGAAGCTTTCTTT. Residues: CASSLVQPSNTEAFF.